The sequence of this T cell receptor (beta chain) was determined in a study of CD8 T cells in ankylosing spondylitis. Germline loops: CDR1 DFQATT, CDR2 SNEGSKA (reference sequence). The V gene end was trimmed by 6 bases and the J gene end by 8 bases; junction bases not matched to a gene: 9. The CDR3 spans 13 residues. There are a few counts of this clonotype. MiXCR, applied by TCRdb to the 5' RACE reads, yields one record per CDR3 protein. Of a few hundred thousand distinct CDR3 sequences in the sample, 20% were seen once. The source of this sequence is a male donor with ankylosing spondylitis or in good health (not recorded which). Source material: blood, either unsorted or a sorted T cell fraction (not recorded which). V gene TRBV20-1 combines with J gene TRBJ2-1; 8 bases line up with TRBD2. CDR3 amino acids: CSAFKPGGDEQFF. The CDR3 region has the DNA TGCAGTGCCTTTAAACCGGGGGGGGATGAGCAGTTCTTC.